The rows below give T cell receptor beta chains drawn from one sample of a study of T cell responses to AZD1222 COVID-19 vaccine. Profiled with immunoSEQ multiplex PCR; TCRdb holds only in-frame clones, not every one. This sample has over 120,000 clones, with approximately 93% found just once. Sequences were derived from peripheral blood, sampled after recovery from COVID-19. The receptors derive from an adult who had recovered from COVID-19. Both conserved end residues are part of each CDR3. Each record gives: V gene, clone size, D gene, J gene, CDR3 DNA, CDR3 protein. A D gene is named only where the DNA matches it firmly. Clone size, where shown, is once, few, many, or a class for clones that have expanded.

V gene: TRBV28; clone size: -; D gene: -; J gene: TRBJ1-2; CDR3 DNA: TGTGCCAGCAGTTTATCAGGGAACTATGGCTACACCTTC; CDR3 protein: CASSLSGNYGYTF
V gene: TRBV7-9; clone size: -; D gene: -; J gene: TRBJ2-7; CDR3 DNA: TGTGCCAGCAGCTTAGACAGCTCCTACGAGCAGTACTTC; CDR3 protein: CASSLDSSYEQYF
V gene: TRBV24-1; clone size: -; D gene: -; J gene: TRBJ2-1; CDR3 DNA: TGTGCCACCAGTGAAGGGGTACATGAGCAGTTCTTC; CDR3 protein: CATSEGVHEQFF
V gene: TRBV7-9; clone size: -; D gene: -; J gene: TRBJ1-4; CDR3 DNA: TGTGCCAGCAGCTTTACCTCGGTGAAAGGAAGTGAAAAACTGTTTTTT; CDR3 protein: CASSFTSVKGSEKLFF
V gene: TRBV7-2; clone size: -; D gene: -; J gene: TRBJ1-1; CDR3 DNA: TGTGCCAGCAGCTTATACAGGAACACTGAAGCTTTCTTT; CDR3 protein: CASSLYRNTEAFF
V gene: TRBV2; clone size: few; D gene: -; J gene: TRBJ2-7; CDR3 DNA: TGTGCCAGCAGGGGGAGTTATTCCTACGAGCAGTACTTC; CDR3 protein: CASRGSYSYEQYF
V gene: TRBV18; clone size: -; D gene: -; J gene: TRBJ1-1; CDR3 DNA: TGTGCCAGCTCACCACCGAGCTTGGGGCACAACACTGAAGCTTTCTTT; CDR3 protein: CASSPPSLGHNTEAFF
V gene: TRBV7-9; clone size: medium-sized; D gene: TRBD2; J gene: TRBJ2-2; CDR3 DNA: TGTGCCAGCAGTGTGCGGGAGGGCCCCCCCGGGGAGCTGTTTTTT; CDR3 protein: CASSVREGPPGELFF
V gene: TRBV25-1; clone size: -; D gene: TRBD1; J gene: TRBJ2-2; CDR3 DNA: TGTGCCAGCAGGGGACAGGGGATAGTTACCGGGGAGCTGTTTTTT; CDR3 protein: CASRGQGIVTGELFF
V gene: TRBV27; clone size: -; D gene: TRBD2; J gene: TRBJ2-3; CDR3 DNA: TGTGCCAGCAGTTTTCTAGCGGGAGGGCCGGGAAGCACAGATACGCAGTATTTT; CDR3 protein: CASSFLAGGPGSTDTQYF
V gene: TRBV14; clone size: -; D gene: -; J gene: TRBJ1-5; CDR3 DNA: TGTGCCAGCAGCCAAGATGTTCGTCAGCCCCAGCATTTT; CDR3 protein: CASSQDVRQPQHF
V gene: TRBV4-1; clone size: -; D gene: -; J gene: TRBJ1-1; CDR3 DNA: TGCGCCAGCAGCCTACAACCAGGGGAAGCTTTCTTT; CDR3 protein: CASSLQPGEAFF
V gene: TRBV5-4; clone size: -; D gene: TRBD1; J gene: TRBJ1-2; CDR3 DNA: TGTGCCAGCAGCTTTCAGGGGGCTAACTATGGCTACACCTTC; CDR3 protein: CASSFQGANYGYTF
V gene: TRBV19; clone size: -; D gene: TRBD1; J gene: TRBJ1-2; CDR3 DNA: TGTGCCGCGGCCGGGACAGGGTACTCTAACTATGGCTACACCTTC; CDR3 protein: CAAAGTGYSNYGYTF
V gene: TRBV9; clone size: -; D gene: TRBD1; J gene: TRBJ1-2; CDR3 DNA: TGTGCCAGCAGCTCCGGGACAGGCCATCGGGGAGGCTACACCTTC; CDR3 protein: CASSSGTGHRGGYTF
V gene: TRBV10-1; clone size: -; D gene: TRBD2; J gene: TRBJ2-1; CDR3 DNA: TGCGCCAGCAGTGAAAGCGGGAGTCGCAATGAGCAGTTCTTC; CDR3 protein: CASSESGSRNEQFF
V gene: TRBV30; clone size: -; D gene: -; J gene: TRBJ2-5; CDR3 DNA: TGTGCCTGGGCAGGGGGGGAACAAGAGACCCAGTACTTC; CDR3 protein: CAWAGGEQETQYF
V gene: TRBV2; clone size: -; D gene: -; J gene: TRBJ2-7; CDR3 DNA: TGTGCCAGCAGTGAAGCCTCTCTCGAGCAGTACTTC; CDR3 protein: CASSEASLEQYF
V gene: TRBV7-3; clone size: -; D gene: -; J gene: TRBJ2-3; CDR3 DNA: TGTGCCAGCAGCTTAACCGCAGTAGCAGCAGCAGATACGCAGTATTTT; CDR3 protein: CASSLTAVAAADTQYF
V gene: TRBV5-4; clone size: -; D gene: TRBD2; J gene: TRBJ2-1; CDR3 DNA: TGTGCCAGCAGCTTCCGACTAGCGGGAGTGGGTGAGCAGTTCTTC; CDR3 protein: CASSFRLAGVGEQFF
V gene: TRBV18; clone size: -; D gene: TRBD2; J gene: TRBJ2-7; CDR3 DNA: TGTGCCAGCTCACCCCCGGCCGGGGAGCGGGACTACTACGAGCAGTACTTC; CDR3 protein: CASSPPAGERDYYEQYF
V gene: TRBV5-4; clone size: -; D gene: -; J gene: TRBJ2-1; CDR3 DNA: TGTGCCAGCAGCCAAACCAGCTCCTACAATGAGCAGTTCTTC; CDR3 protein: CASSQTSSYNEQFF
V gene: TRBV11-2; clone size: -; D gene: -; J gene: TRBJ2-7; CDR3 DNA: TGTGCCAGCAGCTTAACTTTTAGGCGCACAGGCTCATACGAGCAGTACTTC; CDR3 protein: CASSLTFRRTGSYEQYF
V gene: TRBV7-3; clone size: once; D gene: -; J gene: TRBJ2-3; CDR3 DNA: TGTGCCAGCAGCCTTAATCCCCCCCAAAGGCGGACAGATACGCAGTATTTT; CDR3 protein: CASSLNPPQRRTDTQYF
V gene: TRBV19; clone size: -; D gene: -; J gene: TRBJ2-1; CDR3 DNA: TGTGCCAGTGCAACGACAGGTACTCACAATGAGCAGTTCTTC; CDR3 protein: CASATTGTHNEQFF